This T cell receptor beta chain was retrieved from a study of T-cell memory formation after mild COVID-19. Study-wide findings and caveats: Clones shrinking from day 15 to 85 showed even CD4/CD8 mixes; later expanders tilted CD4+. Contracting CD8+ clones were enriched in EMRA, CD4+ mainly in CM and EM. Cross-reactive memory seemingly joined, as some responding clones were found in pre-infection memory.

Per germline, CDR1 MDHEN and CDR2 SYDVKM. The CDR3 totals 14 residues. Between the trimmed V and J ends, which lost 4 bases and 15 bases, there was a span of 22 bases. With regard to this clonotype: Antigen specificity is unknown.

5'RACE with constant-segment primers yielded barcoded, UMI-tagged TCR alpha and TCR beta cDNA libraries. TCRdb called the 5' RACE reads again in MiXCR, with one record for every CDR3 protein. This sample yields 200,000 to 300,000 distinct CDR3 sequences, of which around 15% are seen a single time; around 21% belongs to the top ten. The sequencing input was PBMCs or a T cell subset sorted from them (not recorded which). The J gene is TRBJ2-1, the V gene TRBV28; the D gene is possibly TRBD1 (8 bases). The clonotype was recovered from a man between 18 and 29 years old who had mild COVID-19 (a few samples of this study predate the infection). Cell type and time point are not known. CDR3 region: CASSSPTGGEIPFF. CDR3 DNA sequence: TGTGCCAGCAGTTCTCCTACAGGGGGGGAAATACCGTTCTTC.